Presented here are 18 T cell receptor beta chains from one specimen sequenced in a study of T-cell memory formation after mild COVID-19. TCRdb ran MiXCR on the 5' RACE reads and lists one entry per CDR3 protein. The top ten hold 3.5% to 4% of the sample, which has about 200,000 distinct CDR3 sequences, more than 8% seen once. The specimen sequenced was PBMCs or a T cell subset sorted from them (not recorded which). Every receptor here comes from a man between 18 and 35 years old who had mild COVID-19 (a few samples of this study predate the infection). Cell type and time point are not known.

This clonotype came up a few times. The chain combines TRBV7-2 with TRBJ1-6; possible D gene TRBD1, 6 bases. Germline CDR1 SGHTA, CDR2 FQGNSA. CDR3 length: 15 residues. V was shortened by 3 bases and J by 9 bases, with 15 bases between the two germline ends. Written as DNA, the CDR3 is TGTGCCAGCAGCTTTAGGACAGTCAGCCCTTCACCCCTCCACTTT. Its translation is CASSFRTVSPSPLHF. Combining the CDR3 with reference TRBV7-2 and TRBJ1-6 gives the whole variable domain GAGVSQSPSNKVTEKGKDVELRCDPISGHTALYWYRQSLGQGLEFLIYFQGNSAPDKSGLPSDRFSAERTGGSVSTLTIQRTQQEDSAVYLCASSFRTVSPSPLHFGNGTRLTVT.

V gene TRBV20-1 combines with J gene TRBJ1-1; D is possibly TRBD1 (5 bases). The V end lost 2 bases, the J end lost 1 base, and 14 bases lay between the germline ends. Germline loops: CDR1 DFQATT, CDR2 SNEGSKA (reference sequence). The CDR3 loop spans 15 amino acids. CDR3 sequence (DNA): TGCAGTGCTAGATACCCGGGACGGCCGAACACTGAAGCTTTCTTT. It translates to CSARYPGRPNTEAFF.

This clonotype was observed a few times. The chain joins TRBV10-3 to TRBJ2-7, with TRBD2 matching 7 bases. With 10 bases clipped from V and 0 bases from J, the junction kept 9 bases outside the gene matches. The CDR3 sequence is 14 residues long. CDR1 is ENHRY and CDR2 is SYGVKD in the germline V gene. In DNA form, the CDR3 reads TGTGCCACCCGAAGCGGGGAATCCTCCTACGAGCAGTACGTC. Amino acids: CATRSGESSYEQYV.

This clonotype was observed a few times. DNA for the CDR3: TGCGCCAGCAGCCAAGATCCGGGGTCCTATAATTCACCCCTCCACTTT. Its translation: CASSQDPGSYNSPLHF. V usage is TRBV4-3 and J usage is TRBJ1-6; D is unclear. Trimming pared 0 bases from V and 1 base from J, leaving 7 bases between. Germline lookup yields CDR1 LGHNA and CDR2 YSLEER. The CDR3 runs to 16 residues.

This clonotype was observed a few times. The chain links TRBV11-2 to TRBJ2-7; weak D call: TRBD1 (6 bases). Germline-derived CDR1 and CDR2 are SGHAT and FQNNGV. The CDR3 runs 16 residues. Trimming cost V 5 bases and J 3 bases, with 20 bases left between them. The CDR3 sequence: CASSAVLGARSYEQYV. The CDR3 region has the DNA TGTGCCAGCAGCGCCGTACTGGGGGCGCGGAGCTACGAGCAGTACGTC.

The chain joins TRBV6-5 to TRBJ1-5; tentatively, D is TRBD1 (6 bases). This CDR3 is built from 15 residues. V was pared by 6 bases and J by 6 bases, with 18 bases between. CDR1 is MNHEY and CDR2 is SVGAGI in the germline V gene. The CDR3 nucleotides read TGTGCCAGCAGCCCCCGTGCGACAGGAGGTCAGCCCCAGCATTTT. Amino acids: CASSPRATGGQPQHF.

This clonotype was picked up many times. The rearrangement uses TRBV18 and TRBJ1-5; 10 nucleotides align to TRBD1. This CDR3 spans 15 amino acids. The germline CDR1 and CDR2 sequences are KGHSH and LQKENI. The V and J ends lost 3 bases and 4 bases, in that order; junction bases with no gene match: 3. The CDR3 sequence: CASSPDRGKNQPQHF. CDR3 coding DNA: TGTGCCAGCTCACCGGACAGGGGGAAGAATCAGCCCCAGCATTTT. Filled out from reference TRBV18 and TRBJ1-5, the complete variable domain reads NAGVMQNPRHLVRRRGQEARLRCSPMKGHSHVYWYRQLPEEGLKFMVYLQKENIIDESGMPKERFSAEFPKEGPSILRIQQVVRGDSAAYFCASSPDRGKNQPQHFGDGTRLSIL.

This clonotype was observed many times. CDR3 loop: CASSQVPAEWGEQYF. DNA for the CDR3: TGTGCCAGCAGCCAAGTACCGGCCGAATGGGGCGAGCAGTACTTC. The chain links TRBV3-1 to TRBJ2-7; D unresolved. V lost 1 base, J lost 6 bases, and 16 bases lay in between. CDR3 size: 15 residues. Germline-derived CDR1 and CDR2 are LGHDT and YNNKEL (reference sequence).

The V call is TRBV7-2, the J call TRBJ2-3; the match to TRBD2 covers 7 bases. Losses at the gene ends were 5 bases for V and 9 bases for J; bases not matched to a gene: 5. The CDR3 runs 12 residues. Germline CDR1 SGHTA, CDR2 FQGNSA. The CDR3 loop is CASSPRTRTQYF. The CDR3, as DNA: TGTGCCAGCAGCCCCCGGACTAGGACGCAGTATTTT.

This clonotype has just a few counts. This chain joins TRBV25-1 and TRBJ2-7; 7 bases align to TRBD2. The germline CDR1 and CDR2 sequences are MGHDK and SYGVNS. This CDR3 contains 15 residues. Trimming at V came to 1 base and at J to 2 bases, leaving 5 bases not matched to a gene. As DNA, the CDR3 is TGTGCCAGCAGTGAATCCGGCGGGGGAACCTACGAGCAGTACTTC. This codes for CASSESGGGTYEQYF.

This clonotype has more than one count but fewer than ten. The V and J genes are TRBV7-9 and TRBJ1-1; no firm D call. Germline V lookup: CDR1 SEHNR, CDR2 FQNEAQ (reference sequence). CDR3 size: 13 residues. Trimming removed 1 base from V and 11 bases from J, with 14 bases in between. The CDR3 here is CASSLDQVLSAFF. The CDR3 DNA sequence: TGTGCCAGCAGCTTAGATCAGGTGCTATCGGCTTTCTTT.

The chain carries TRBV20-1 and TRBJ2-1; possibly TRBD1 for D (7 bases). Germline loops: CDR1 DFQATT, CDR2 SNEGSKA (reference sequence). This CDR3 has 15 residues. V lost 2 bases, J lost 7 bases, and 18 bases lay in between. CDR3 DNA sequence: TGCAGTGCTAGACGGCAGGGGGGACTGTGGAATGAGCAGTTCTTC. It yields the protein CSARRQGGLWNEQFF.

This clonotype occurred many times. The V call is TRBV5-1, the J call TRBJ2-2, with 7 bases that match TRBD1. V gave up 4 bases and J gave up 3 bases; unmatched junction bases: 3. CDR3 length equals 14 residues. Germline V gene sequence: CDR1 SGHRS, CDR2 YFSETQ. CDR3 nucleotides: TGCGCCAGCAGCACGACAGGGTACACCGGGGAGCTGTTTTTT. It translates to CASSTTGYTGELFF.

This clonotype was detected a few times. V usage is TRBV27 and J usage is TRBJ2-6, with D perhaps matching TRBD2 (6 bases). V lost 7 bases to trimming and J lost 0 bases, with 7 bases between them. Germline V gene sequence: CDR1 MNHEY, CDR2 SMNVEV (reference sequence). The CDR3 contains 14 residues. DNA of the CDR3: TGTGCCAGCAAGCGGGCCTCTGGGGCCAACGTCCTGACTTTC. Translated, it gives CASKRASGANVLTF.

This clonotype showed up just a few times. CDR3 sequence: CASSPVVGYEQYF. CDR3 DNA: TGTGCCAGCAGCCCTGTGGTGGGCTACGAGCAGTACTTC. The V call is TRBV3-1, the J call TRBJ2-7; no reliable D call. Trimming pared 4 bases from V and 3 bases from J, leaving 10 bases between. There are 13 residues in the CDR3. CDR1 and CDR2 from the germline V gene are LGHDT and YNNKEL (reference sequence).

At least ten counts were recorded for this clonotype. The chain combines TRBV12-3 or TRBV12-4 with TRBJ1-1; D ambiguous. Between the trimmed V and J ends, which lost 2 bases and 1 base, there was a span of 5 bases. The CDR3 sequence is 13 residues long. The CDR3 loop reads CASSLIANTEAFF. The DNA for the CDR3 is TGTGCCAGCAGTTTAATAGCGAACACTGAAGCTTTCTTT.

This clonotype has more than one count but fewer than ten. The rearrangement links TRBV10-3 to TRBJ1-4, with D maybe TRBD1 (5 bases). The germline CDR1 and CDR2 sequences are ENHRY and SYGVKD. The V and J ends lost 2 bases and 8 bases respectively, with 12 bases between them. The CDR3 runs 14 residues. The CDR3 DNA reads TGTGCCATCAGTGAGCGCCAGGGATGGGAAAAACTGTTTTTT. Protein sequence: CAISERQGWEKLFF.

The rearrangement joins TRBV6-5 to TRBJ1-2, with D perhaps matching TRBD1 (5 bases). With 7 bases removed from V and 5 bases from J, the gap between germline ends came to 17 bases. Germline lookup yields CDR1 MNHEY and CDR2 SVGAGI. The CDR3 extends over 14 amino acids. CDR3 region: CASTPGTEAYGYTF. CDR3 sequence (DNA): TGTGCCAGCACCCCTGGGACGGAGGCGTATGGCTACACCTTC.